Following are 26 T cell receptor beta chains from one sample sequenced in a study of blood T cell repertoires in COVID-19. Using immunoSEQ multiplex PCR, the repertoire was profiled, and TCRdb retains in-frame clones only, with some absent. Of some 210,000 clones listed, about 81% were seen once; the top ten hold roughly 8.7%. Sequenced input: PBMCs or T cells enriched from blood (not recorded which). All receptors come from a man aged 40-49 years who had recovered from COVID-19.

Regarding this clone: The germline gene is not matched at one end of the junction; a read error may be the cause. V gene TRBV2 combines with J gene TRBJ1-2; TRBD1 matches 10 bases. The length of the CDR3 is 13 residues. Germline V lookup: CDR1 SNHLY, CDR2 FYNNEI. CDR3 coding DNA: TGTGCCAGTAGACAGGGGGCTAAGTATGGCTACACCTTC. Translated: CASRQGAKYGYTF.

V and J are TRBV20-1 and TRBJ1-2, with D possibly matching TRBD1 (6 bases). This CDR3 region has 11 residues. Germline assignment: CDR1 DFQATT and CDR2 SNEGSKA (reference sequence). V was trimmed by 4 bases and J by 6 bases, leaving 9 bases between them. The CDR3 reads CSAMWGHGYTF. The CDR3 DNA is TGCAGTGCTATGTGGGGGCATGGCTACACCTTC.

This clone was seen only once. The CDR3 reads CASSHRARNTEAFF. DNA for the CDR3: TGTGCCAGCAGCCACAGGGCGAGGAACACTGAAGCTTTCTTT. The J gene is TRBJ1-1, the V gene TRBV3-1 (or the pseudogene TRBV3-2); D is possibly TRBD1 (5 bases). Trimming shortened V by 3 bases and J by 1 base, and 9 bases separated the two germline ends. Germline V lookup: CDR1 LGHDT, CDR2 YNNKEL (reference sequence). The CDR3 extends over 14 amino acids.

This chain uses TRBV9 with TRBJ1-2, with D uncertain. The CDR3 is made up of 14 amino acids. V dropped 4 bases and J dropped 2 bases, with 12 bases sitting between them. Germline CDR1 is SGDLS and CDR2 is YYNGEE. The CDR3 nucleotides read TGTGCCAGCAGCACACAAGTCGAAAACTATGGCTACACCTTC. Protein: CASSTQVENYGYTF. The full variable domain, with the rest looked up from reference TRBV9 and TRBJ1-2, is DSGVTQTPKHLITATGQRVTLRCSPRSGDLSVYWYQQSLDQGLQFLIQYYNGEERAKGNILERFSAQQFPDLHSELNLSSLELGDSALYFCASSTQVENYGYTFGSGTRLTVV.

CDR3 region: CASSPFGDTEAFF. CDR3 DNA sequence: TGTGCCAGCTCACCATTCGGGGACACTGAAGCTTTCTTT. This chain connects TRBV18 to TRBJ1-1; unclear D gene. V shed 2 bases and J shed 3 bases, with 7 bases lying between them. Per the germline V gene, CDR1 is KGHSH and CDR2 is LQKENI. The CDR3 consists of 13 residues.

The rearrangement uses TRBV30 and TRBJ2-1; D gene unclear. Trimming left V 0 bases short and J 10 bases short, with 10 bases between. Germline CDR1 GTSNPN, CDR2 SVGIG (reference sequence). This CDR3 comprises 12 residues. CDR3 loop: CAWSVMTGEQFF. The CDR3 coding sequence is TGTGCCTGGAGTGTAATGACCGGGGAGCAGTTCTTC.

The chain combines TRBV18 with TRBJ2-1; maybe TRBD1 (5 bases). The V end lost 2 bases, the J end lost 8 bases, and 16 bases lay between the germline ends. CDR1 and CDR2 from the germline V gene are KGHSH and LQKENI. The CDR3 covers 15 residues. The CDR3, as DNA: TGTGCCAGCTCACCATATCTGACAGCCTTGGATGAGCAGTTCTTC. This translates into CASSPYLTALDEQFF.

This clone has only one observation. The CDR3 nucleotides are TGTGCCAGCAGCTTAGGAAACAGGGGGAGTAATTCACCCCTCCACTTT. Protein product: CASSLGNRGSNSPLHF. V gene TRBV7-6 combines with J gene TRBJ1-6, with 8 nucleotides matching TRBD1. The CDR3 is 16 residues long. V shed 1 base, J shed 6 bases, and the junction held 5 bases outside the gene matches. Germline values: CDR1 SGHVS, CDR2 FNYEAQ.

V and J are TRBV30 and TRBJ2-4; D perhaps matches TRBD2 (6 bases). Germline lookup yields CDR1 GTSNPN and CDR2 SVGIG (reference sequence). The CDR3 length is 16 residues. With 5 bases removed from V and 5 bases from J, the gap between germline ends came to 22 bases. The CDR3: CAWGYGTPGGQNIQYF. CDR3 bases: TGTGCCTGGGGTTACGGGACCCCCGGAGGGCAAAACATTCAGTACTTC.

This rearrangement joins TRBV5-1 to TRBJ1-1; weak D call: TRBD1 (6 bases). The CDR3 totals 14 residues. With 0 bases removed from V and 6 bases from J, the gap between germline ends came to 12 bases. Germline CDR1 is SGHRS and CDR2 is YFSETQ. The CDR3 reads CASSLDRPGAEAFF. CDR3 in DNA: TGCGCCAGCAGCTTGGATCGTCCAGGGGCTGAAGCTTTCTTT.

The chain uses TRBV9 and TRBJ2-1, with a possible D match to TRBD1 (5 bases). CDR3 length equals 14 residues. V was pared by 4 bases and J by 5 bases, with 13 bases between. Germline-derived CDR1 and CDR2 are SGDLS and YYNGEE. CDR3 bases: TGTGCCAGCAGCACTCCAGGGATACACAATGAGCAGTTCTTC. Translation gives CASSTPGIHNEQFF.

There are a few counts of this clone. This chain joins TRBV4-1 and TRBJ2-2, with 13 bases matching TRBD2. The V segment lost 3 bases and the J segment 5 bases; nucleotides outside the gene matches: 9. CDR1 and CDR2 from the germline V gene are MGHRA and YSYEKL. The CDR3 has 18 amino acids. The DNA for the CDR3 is TGCGCCAGCAGCCACTCCGGACTAGCGGGAGCTTTGACCGGGGAGCTGTTTTTT. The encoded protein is CASSHSGLAGALTGELFF.

The CDR3 loop is CASSELAPDTQYF. Written as DNA, the CDR3 is TGTGCCAGCAGTGAACTGGCCCCAGATACGCAGTATTTT. This chain joins TRBV2 and TRBJ2-3; D not certain. Trimming shortened V by 2 bases and J by 4 bases, and 7 bases separated the two germline ends. Germline CDR1 reads SNHLY; CDR2 reads FYNNEI. The CDR3 totals 13 residues.

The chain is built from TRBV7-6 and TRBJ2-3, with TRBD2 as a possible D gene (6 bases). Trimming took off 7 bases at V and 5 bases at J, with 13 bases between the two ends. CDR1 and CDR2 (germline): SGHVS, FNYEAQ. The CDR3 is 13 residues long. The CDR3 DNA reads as TGTGCCAGCACCCGGGGCGGGGTAGATACGCAGTATTTT. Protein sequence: CASTRGGVDTQYF.

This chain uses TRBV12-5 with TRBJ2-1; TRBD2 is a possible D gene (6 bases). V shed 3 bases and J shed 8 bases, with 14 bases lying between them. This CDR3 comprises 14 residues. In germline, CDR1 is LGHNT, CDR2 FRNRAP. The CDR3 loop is CASGLVGGIDEQFF. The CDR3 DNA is TGTGCTAGTGGTTTAGTGGGAGGCATTGATGAGCAGTTCTTC.

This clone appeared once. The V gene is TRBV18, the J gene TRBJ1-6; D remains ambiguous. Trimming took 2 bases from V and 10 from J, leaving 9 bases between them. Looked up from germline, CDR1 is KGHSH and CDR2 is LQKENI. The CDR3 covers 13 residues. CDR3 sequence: CASSPEGGSPLHF. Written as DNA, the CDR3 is TGTGCCAGCTCACCAGAGGGTGGCTCACCCCTCCACTTT.

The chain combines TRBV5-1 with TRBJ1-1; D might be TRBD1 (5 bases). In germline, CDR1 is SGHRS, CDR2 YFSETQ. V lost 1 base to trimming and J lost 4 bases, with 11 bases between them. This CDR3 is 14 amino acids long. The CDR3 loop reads CASSLNQGSTEAFF. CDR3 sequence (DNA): TGCGCCAGCAGCTTGAATCAGGGTAGCACTGAAGCTTTCTTT.

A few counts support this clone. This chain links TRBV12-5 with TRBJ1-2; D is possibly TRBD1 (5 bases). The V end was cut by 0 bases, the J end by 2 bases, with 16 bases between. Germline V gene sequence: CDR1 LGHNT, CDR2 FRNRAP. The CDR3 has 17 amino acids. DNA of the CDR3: TGTGCTAGTGGTTTGGTATTCGCAGGGCATTACAACTATGGCTACACCTTC. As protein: CASGLVFAGHYNYGYTF.

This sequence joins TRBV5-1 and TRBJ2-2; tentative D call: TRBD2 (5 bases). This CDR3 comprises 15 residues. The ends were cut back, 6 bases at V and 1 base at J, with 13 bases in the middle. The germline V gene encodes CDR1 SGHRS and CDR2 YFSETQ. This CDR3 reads CASTTGERNTGELFF. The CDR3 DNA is TGCGCCAGCACGACCGGGGAACGGAACACCGGGGAGCTGTTTTTT.

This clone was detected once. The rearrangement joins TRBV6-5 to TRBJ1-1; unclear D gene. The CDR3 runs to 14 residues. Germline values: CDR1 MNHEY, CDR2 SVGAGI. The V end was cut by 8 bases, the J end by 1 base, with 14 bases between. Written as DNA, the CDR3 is TGTGCCAGCCAAAGAGCCCCAACGAACACTGAAGCTTTCTTT. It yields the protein CASQRAPTNTEAFF.

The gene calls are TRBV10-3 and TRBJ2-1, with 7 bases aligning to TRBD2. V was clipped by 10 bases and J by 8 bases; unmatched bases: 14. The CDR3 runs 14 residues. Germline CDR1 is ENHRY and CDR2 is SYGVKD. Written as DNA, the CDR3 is TGTGCCACCGCGATGGGCGGGGGTGTGGATGAGCAGTTCTTC. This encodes CATAMGGGVDEQFF.

The CDR3 sequence: CSVNRGSEQFF. The CDR3 region has the DNA TGCAGCGTTAACAGGGGGAGTGAGCAGTTCTTC. The chain carries TRBV29-1 and TRBJ2-1, with 8 bases aligning to TRBD1. In germline, CDR1 is SQVTM, CDR2 ANQGSEA. The CDR3 covers 11 residues. Trimming cost V 5 bases and J 9 bases; bases outside gene matches: 3.

CDR3 in DNA: TGTGCCAGCAGCCGACAGACTAGCGGCTCCTACGAGCAGTACTTC. Translation: CASSRQTSGSYEQYF. The rearrangement links TRBV5-5 to TRBJ2-7; 9 positions match TRBD2. V shed 4 bases and J 0 bases; nucleotides not matched to a gene: 5. This CDR3 contains 15 residues. Germline CDR1 SGHKS, CDR2 YYEKEE (reference sequence).

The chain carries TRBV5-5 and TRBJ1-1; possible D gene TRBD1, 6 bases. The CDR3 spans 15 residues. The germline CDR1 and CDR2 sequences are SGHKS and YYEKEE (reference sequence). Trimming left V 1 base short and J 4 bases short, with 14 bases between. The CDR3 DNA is TGTGCCAGCAGCTTGTATGAGACAGGCGGCACTGAAGCTTTCTTT. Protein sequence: CASSLYETGGTEAFF. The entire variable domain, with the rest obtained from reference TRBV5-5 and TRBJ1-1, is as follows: DAGVTQSPTHLIKTRGQQVTLRCSPISGHKSVSWYQQVLGQGPQFIFQYYEKEERGRGNFPDRFSARQFPNYSSELNVNALLLGDSALYLCASSLYETGGTEAFFGQGTRLTVV.

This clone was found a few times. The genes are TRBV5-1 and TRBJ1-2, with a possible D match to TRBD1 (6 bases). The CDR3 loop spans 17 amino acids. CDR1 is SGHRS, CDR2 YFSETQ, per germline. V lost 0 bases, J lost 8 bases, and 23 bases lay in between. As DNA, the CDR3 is TGCGCCAGCAGCTTGGGACGTGGGACACTCACTATACTGGGCTACACCTTC. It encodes CASSLGRGTLTILGYTF.

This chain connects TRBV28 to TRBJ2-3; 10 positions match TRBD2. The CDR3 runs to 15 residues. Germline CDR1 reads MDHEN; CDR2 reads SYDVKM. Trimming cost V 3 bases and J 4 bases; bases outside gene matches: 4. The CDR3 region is CASSFQAGGSDTQYF. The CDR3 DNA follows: TGTGCCAGCAGTTTTCAAGCGGGAGGGTCAGATACGCAGTATTTT.